What follows are 4 T cell receptor beta chains derived from one specimen sequenced in a study of OX40 agonist ivuxolimab in advanced cancers. The table came from immunoSEQ multiplex PCR; TCRdb's copy has only in-frame clones and leaves some out. The repertoire holds approximately 81,000 clones, with around 85% as singletons. The sequencing here drew on CD4+ or CD8+ T cells sorted from blood, taken in a trial of the OX40 agonist ivuxolimab. All receptors come from an adult with an advanced solid tumor such as melanoma, head and neck, liver or kidney cancer.

The chain recombines TRBV29-1 with TRBJ2-1; D ambiguous. CDR1 is SQVTM, CDR2 ANQGSEA, per germline. V was shortened by 2 bases and J by 0 bases, with 8 bases between the two germline ends. CDR3 length: 14 amino acids. The CDR3 region is CSVELSVSYNEQFF. CDR3 sequence (DNA): TGCAGCGTTGAATTGTCTGTCTCCTACAATGAGCAGTTCTTC.

The CDR3 nucleotides are TGTGCCAGCAGTTCATCACAGGGGTCTGAAGCTTTCTTT. It is translated as CASSSSQGSEAFF. This chain joins TRBV5-4 and TRBJ1-1, with TRBD1 matching 7 bases. The germline gives CDR1 SGHNT, CDR2 YYREEE (reference sequence). CDR3 size: 13 residues. Germline trimming cut 5 bases from V and 6 bases from J; bases unmatched to any gene: 7. The complete variable domain, with remaining parts taken from reference TRBV5-4 and TRBJ1-1, reads ETGVTQSPTHLIKTRGQQVTLRCSSQSGHNTVSWYQQALGQGPQFIFQYYREEENGRGNFPPRFSGLQFPNYSSELNVNALELDDSALYLCASSSSQGSEAFFGQGTRLTVV.

This chain joins TRBV10-1 and TRBJ2-2, with 10 bases matching TRBD2. V was clipped by 3 bases and J by 4 bases; unmatched bases: 11. The CDR3 loop spans 18 amino acids. The germline gives CDR1 WNHNN, CDR2 SYGVQD (reference sequence). This CDR3 reads CASSDPSSGRAGTGELFF. The CDR3, as DNA: TGCGCCAGCAGTGACCCGTCCAGCGGGAGGGCGGGCACCGGGGAGCTGTTTTTT.

The V and J genes are TRBV7-9 and TRBJ1-5; perhaps TRBD1 as D (5 bases). Trimming left V 5 bases short and J 0 bases short, with 14 bases between. Germline assignment: CDR1 SEHNR and CDR2 FQNEAQ (reference sequence). The CDR3 consists of 16 residues. The CDR3 region has the DNA TGTGCCAGCAGCCTCTCTGACAGTTATAGCAATCAGCCCCAGCATTTT. Translated: CASSLSDSYSNQPQHF. Looking up the rest from reference TRBV7-9 and TRBJ1-5 gives the full variable domain: DTGVSQNPRHKITKRGQNVTFRCDPISEHNRLYWYRQTLGQGPEFLTYFQNEAQLEKSRLLSDRFSAERPKGSFSTLEIQRTEQGDSAMYLCASSLSDSYSNQPQHFGDGTRLSIL.